This T cell receptor beta chain was profiled in a study of OX40 agonist ivuxolimab in advanced cancers. CDR1 is MDHEN and CDR2 is SYDVKM in the germline V gene. With 5 bases clipped from V and 4 bases from J, the junction kept 13 bases outside the gene matches. The CDR3 loop spans 16 amino acids. Sequenced by immunoSEQ multiplex PCR; TCRdb stores in-frame clones only, minus some. The sample yields fewer than 100,000 clones, 70% to 90% seen once. The sample consisted of CD4+ or CD8+ T cells sorted from blood, taken in a trial of the OX40 agonist ivuxolimab. The receptor's source is an adult with an advanced solid tumor such as melanoma, head and neck, liver or kidney cancer. The rearrangement joins TRBV28 to TRBJ1-2, with TRBD1 matching 7 bases. The CDR3 nucleotides are TGTGCCAGCAGTAGGCGGGCCCAGGGGACAGTCTATGGCTACACCTTC. Translating gives CASSRRAQGTVYGYTF.